This TCR beta chain was found in a study of blood T cells in healthy people across ages. This clonotype has just a few counts. A sample-barcoded 5' primer and a J-beta primer mix were used in a second PCR of about 7 to 12 cycles. TCRdb passed the 5' RACE reads through MiXCR, listing each CDR3 protein once. Of 1 million or so distinct CDR3 sequences in the sample, around 25% were seen once. The junction had 6 bases not matched to a gene; V was cut back by 7 bases and J by 4 bases. Per germline, CDR1 SQVTM and CDR2 ANQGSEA. The CDR3 runs 14 residues. This same sample was also taken into another study, of T cells of mothers and their children. That work contributes: For related and unrelated pairs alike, thymic selection shapes TCR recombination output similarly. Slightly, though not significantly, more overlap was seen in related than in unrelated mother-child pairs.

The sample comprised blood. This clonotype originated in a girl aged 2 to 10 in good health. The chain employs TRBV29-1 and TRBJ2-3; 12 nucleotides match TRBD2. The CDR3 loop reads CSESSGRAADTQYF. CDR3 DNA sequence: TGCAGCGAATCTAGCGGGAGGGCCGCAGATACGCAGTATTTT.